These T cell receptor beta chains were read from a single sample in a study of T cell responses to AZD1222 COVID-19 vaccine. Sequencing used immunoSEQ multiplex PCR; TCRdb keeps in-frame clones, though not all of them. The repertoire holds 130,000 or so clones, with around 90% as singletons. The sequences come from peripheral blood, collected on day 0 of AZD1222 vaccination. Receptors were obtained from an adult in good health. Both conserved end residues are part of each CDR3.

TRBJ2-3 | TRBV5-1 | CASSLVAGAADTQYF
TRBJ1-1 | TRBV9 | CASSVTDRVGTEAFF
TRBJ1-2 | TRBV28 | CAISGVESYGYTF
TRBJ1-1 | TRBV7-3 | CASSLMPPGPGIPVLF
TRBJ2-1 | TRBV4-2 | CASSPERTGGMNEQFF
TRBJ2-7 | TRBV4-1 | CASSQLTGISSYEQYF
TRBJ2-7 | TRBV21-1 | CASSKYRREYEQYF
TRBJ2-1 | TRBV4-2 | CASSQDYFGGGPNEQFF
TRBJ2-3 | TRBV20-1 | CSASISSGRTDTQYF
TRBJ2-1 | TRBV5-1 | CASSLAGGRGWNEQFF
TRBJ1-5 | TRBV6-5 | CATAGDSNQPQHF
TRBJ1-5 | TRBV29-1 | CSVAGTSNQPQHF
TRBJ2-5 | TRBV5-1 | CASSPRDYQGTQYF
TRBJ2-1 | TRBV15 | CATSRDLPTGQFF
TRBJ2-1 | TRBV27 | CASSVRTASSYNEQFF
TRBJ1-6 | TRBV30 | CAWRGQLYNSPLHF
TRBJ1-1 | TRBV29-1 | CSVGVVMNTEAFF
TRBJ1-1 | TRBV19 | CASSTAGGTEAFF
TRBJ1-1 | TRBV7-9 | CASSLGVGGAGKNTEAFF
TRBJ1-2 | TRBV30 | CAWSPQGGGYGYTF
TRBJ2-1 | TRBV5-1 | CASSFGDRGTNEQFF
TRBJ1-5 | TRBV19 | CASSINRGRGKPQHF
TRBJ1-3 | TRBV9 | CASSVGAGGTSGNTIYF
TRBJ2-1 | TRBV28 | CASTPRVSGRRFYNEQFF